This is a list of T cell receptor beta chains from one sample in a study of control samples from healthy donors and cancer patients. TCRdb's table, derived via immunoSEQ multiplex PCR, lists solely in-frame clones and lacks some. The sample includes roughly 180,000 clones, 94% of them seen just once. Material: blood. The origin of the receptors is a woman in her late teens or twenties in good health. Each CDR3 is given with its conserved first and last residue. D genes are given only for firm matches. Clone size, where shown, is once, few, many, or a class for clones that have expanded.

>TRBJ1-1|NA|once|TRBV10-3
CAISEGGRVNTEAFF
TGTGCCATCAGTGAGGGAGGCAGGGTGAACACTGAAGCTTTCTTT
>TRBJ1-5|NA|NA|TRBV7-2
CASSLRQRDGQPQHF
TGTGCCAGCAGCTTAAGGCAGAGAGATGGTCAGCCCCAGCATTTT
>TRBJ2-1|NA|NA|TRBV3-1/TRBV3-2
CASSQEGGSSYNEQFF
TGTGCCAGCAGCCAAGAAGGAGGAAGCTCCTACAATGAGCAGTTCTTC
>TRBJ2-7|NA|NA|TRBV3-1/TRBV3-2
CASSQGRSEQYF
TGTGCCAGCAGCCAAGGTAGGTCCGAGCAGTACTTC
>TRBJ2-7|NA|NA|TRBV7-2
CASSLRGGGSYEQYF
TGTGCCAGCAGCTTAAGGGGAGGGGGTTCCTACGAGCAGTACTTC
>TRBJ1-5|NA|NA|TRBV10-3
CAAHGEGNQPQHF
TGTGCCGCGCACGGGGAAGGGAATCAGCCCCAGCATTTT
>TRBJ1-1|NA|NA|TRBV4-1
CASSQDPVGAHRWTEAFF
TGCGCCAGCAGCCAAGATCCAGTGGGGGCGCATCGTTGGACTGAAGCTTTCTTT
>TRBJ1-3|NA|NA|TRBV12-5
CASGLVVSSGNTIYF
TGTGCTAGTGGTTTGGTAGTCAGCTCTGGAAACACCATATATTTT
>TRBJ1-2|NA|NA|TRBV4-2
CASSQPLQQYGYTF
TGTGCCAGCAGCCAACCTCTTCAACAGTATGGCTACACCTTC
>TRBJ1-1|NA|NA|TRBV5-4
CASSLVARDEAFF
TGTGCCAGCAGCTTGGTTGCGCGGGATGAAGCTTTCTTT
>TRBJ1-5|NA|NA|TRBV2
CASTLGARGNQPQHF
TGTGCCAGCACCCTGGGGGCGCGGGGCAATCAGCCCCAGCATTTT
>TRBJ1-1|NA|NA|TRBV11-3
CASSDTTWGFTEAFF
TGTGCCAGCAGCGATACTACATGGGGATTTACTGAAGCTTTCTTT
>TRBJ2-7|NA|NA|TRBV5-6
CASSLGGLDEQYF
TGTGCCAGCAGCTTGGGAGGGCTGGACGAGCAGTACTTC
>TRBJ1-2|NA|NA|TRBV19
CASSIKGWGYTF
TGTGCCAGTAGTATTAAGGGCTGGGGCTACACCTTC
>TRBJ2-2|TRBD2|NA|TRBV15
CATSREGLDNTGELFF
TGTGCCACCAGCAGAGAAGGACTAGATAACACCGGGGAGCTGTTTTTT
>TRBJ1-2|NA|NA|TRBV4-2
CASSQGRVLGYTF
TGTGCCAGCAGCCAAGGCAGGGTATTAGGCTACACCTTC
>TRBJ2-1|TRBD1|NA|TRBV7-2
CASSLSGGIGNEQFF
TGTGCCAGCAGCTTATCAGGGGGAATCGGCAATGAGCAGTTCTTC
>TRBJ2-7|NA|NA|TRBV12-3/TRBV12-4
CASSLGGGFQYF
TGTGCCAGCAGTTTGGGTGGGGGGTTCCAGTACTTC
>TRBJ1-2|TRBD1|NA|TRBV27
CASRRQGVDYGYTF
TGTGCCAGCAGGCGACAGGGAGTCGACTATGGCTACACCTTC
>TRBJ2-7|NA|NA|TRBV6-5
CASRTTGYGEQYF
TGTGCCAGCAGAACAACAGGGTACGGCGAGCAGTACTTC
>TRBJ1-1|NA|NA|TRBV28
CASSLGGDGMNTEAFF
TGTGCCAGCAGTTTGGGAGGAGACGGTATGAACACTGAAGCTTTCTTT
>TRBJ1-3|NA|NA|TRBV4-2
CASSQDGAVSGNTIYF
TGTGCCAGCAGCCAAGACGGAGCGGTCTCTGGAAACACCATATATTTT
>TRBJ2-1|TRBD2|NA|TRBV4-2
CASSRGTSGSFYNEQFF
TGTGCCAGCAGCCGCGGGACTAGCGGGAGCTTCTACAATGAGCAGTTCTTC
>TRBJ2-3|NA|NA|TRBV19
CASSDSALTDTQYF
TGTGCCAGTAGCGACAGCGCACTCACAGATACGCAGTATTTT
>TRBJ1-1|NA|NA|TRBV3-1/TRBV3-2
CASSPGTEAFF
TGTGCCAGCAGCCCAGGGACTGAAGCTTTCTTT
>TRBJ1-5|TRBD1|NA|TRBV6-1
CASSDRATTGADQPQHF
TGTGCCAGCAGTGATCGTGCGACCACAGGGGCTGATCAGCCCCAGCATTTT
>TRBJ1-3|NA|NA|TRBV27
CASSLYGTVGNTIYF
TGTGCCAGCAGTTTATATGGGACCGTAGGAAACACCATATATTTT
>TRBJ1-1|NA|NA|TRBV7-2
CASSLVRDNEAFF
TGTGCCAGCAGCTTAGTCAGGGACAACGAAGCTTTCTTT
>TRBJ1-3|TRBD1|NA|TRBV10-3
CAIKGQGDTIYF
TGTGCCATCAAGGGACAGGGAGACACCATATATTTT
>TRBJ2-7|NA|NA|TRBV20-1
CSASYPISYEQYF
TGCAGTGCTAGTTATCCGATTTCCTACGAGCAGTACTTC
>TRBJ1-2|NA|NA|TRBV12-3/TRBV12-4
CASSLGVNYGYTF
TGTGCCAGCAGTTTAGGGGTGAACTATGGCTACACCTTC
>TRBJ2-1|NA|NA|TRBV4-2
CASSHPIDLRNNEQFF
TGTGCCAGCAGCCACCCCATCGACCTAAGAAACAATGAGCAGTTCTTC
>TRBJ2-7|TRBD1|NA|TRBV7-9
CASSLRALGQSYEQYF
TGTGCCAGCAGCTTAAGAGCCTTGGGACAGAGCTACGAGCAGTACTTC
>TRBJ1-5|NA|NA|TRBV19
CASSPDSNQPQHF
TGTGCCAGTAGTCCTGACAGCAATCAGCCCCAGCATTTT
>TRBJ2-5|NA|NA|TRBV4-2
CASSQRGNGQETQYF
TGTGCCAGCAGCCAGAGGGGGAACGGGCAAGAGACCCAGTACTTC
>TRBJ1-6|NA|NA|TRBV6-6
CASSYSGVGYNSPLHF
TGTGCCAGCAGTTACTCCGGCGTGGGGTATAATTCACCCCTCCACTTT
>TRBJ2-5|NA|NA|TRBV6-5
CASRTTSRTQYF
TGTGCCAGCAGGACCACATCGAGGACCCAGTACTTC
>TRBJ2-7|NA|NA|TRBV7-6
CASSLQGWGAYEQYF
TGTGCCAGCAGCTTACAGGGATGGGGGGCCTACGAGCAGTACTTC
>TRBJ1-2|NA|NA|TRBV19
CASSILRPNYGYTF
TGTGCCAGTAGTATATTGCGGCCAAACTATGGCTACACCTTC
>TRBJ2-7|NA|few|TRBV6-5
CASSSVSYEQYF
TGTGCCAGCAGTTCCGTATCCTACGAGCAGTACTTC
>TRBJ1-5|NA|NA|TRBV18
CASSPRGSNQPQHF
TGTGCCAGCTCACCACGGGGCAGCAATCAGCCCCAGCATTTT
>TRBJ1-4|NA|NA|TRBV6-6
CASSLGRGNEKLFF
TGTGCCAGCAGTCTCGGCCGGGGTAATGAAAAACTGTTTTTT
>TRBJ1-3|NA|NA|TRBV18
CASSPDSSGNTIYF
TGTGCCAGCTCGCCGGACAGCTCTGGAAACACCATATATTTT
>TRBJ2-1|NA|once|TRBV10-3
CATAQPSSYNEQFF
TGTGCCACGGCACAGCCGAGCTCCTACAATGAGCAGTTCTTC